This T cell receptor beta chain originates from a study (dated by TCRdb to the mid-2010s). The CDR3 sequence holds 11 residues, the cysteine and phenylalanine included. The kept DNA is CDR3 alone, 33 bases in frame from the first base. From a lookup of the germline V gene, CDR1 and CDR2 are SGHTA and FQGNSA. Cut back by 3 bases and 10 bases, the V and J ends lie 7 bases apart. The library was prepared using RT-PCR. Instrument on record: Illumina MiSeq. TCRdb reworked the public reads: Q25 trimming with fastp, MiXCR clone assembly, productive beta chains retained. Each entry merges the rows of one CDR3 protein and shows their most common DNA and genes. The sample contains about 680,000 distinct CDR3 sequences, over 12% of them found a single time. The ten top clones hold roughly 4% of the sample. This clonotype was counted many times. Its antigen is unknown. Base qualities are not recorded, but no much larger clone differs from it by a single base.

The V and J genes are TRBV7-2 and TRBJ2-1; no D gene is confidently identified. Source material: memory CD4+ T cells from blood. This clonotype was sampled from a female donor in good health, serving as a healthy control. The sequenced DNA: TGTGCCAGCAGCTTCTTTTCGGAGCAGTTCTTC. This sequence encodes CASSFFSEQFF.